The clone carrying this TCR beta chain is a singleton in its sample. Authors' data handling: Reference gene primer amplification gave nucleated cell count estimates. Assay used: immunoSEQ multiplex PCR; TCRdb lists only in-frame clones, some missing. For V, J and clone size, that table is used; D and trimming come from the DNA. The sample gives over 150,000 clones, 88% of which show up once; approximately 2.1% is in the top ten. This entry belongs to a study of blood T cell repertoires in COVID-19. In the study overall: The study drew acute and convalescent COVID-19 samples from the United States, Italy and Spain.

The CDR3 contains 19 residues. The germline V gene encodes CDR1 MNHEY and CDR2 SVGEGT. J gave up 2 bases and V 4 bases, and 14 bases lay outside the gene matches. The sequence was obtained from a man aged 50 or older who had recovered from COVID-19. Material for sequencing was peripheral blood. The rearrangement links TRBV6-2 or TRBV6-3 to TRBJ2-2; 9 bases line up with TRBD2. The CDR3 DNA reads TGTGCCAGCAGTTTTCCAACTTCTAGCGGGGAACTAAACACCGGGGAGCTGTTTTTT. It codes for CASSFPTSSGELNTGELFF.